This T cell receptor (beta chain) came from a study of cytomegalovirus exposure and HLA in healthy donors. There are 17 residues in the CDR3. The V segment lost 1 base and the J segment 7 bases; nucleotides outside the gene matches: 14. The germline V gene encodes CDR1 MGHRA and CDR2 YSYEKL. PCR involved 60 Vbeta and 13 Jbeta primers. Generated by immunoSEQ multiplex PCR, the TCRdb table keeps only in-frame clones and is missing some. Of around 150,000 clones in the sample, 78% were seen once. Sequenced material: PBMCs. The V gene is TRBV4-1, the J gene TRBJ1-2; the match to TRBD1 covers 8 bases. This sequence originates from a middle-aged woman in good health and CMV-seronegative. CDR3 sequence: CASSQAGTGMVVGGYTF. DNA of the CDR3: TGCGCCAGCAGCCAAGCGGGGACAGGCATGGTAGTAGGTGGCTACACCTTC.